The clone carrying this TCR beta chain has only a few counts. Its antigen is not known. It was with a sample-barcoded 5' primer and a J-beta primer mix that a second PCR of about 7 to 12 cycles was run. Through a template-switch adaptor with 12 random nucleotides, each cDNA molecule received a tag. From the 5' RACE reads, TCRdb called clonotypes with MiXCR, one entry per CDR3 protein. The data hold about 600,000 distinct CDR3 sequences, with 40% to 50% observed a single time. The CDR3 covers 16 residues. The ends were cut back, 3 bases at V and 2 bases at J, with 15 bases in the middle. The germline V gene encodes CDR1 SGHTA and CDR2 FQGNSA. This sample was taken from a study of blood T cells in healthy people across ages. Overall study findings and caveats: Getting older went along with TCR beta diversity per million T cells dropping roughly linearly.

The sample was blood. This sequence joins TRBV7-2 and TRBJ2-3, with no clear D. This sequence was found in an elderly man in good health. In DNA form, the CDR3 reads TGTGCCAGCAGCTTTCTTTTTGTGCTGAACACAGATACGCAGTATTTT. Its protein product is CASSFLFVLNTDTQYF.